This TCR beta chain was sequenced during a study of beta chain features in type 1 diabetes. Germline CDR1 reads MNHEY; CDR2 reads SVGAGI. V lost 2 bases and J 7 bases, leaving 3 bases between the germline ends. The CDR3 totals 11 residues. This clone appeared a few times. The target antigen is unknown. Expressed TCRB transcripts got sequenced, as all isolated RNA was reverse transcribed. Repertoires were generated with immunoSEQ multiplex PCR, while TCRdb's copy carries only in-frame clones and drops some. The sample contains about 660,000 clones, more than 13% of which appear only once. Donors contributed one heparinised blood draw apiece, averaging around 120 mL. General study points: Researchers report that Type 1 diabetes patients had moderately but significantly shorter TCRB CDR3s across all four CD4+ subsets.

The receptor comes from a man between 18 and 35 years old with type 1 diabetes. The gene calls are TRBV6-5 and TRBJ2-1; no reliable D call. The sequenced sample consisted of naive CD4+ T cells from blood. CDR3 in amino acids: CASSYLNEQFF. CDR3 bases: TGTGCCAGCAGTTACCTTAATGAGCAGTTCTTC.